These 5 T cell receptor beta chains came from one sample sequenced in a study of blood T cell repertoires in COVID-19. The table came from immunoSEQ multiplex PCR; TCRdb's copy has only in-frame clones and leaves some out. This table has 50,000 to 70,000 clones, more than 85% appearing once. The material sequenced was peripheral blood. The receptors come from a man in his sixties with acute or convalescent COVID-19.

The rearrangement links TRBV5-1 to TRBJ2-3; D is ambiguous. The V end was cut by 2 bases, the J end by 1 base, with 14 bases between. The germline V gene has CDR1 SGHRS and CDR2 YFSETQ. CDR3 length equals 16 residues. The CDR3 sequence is CASSFRLSLGTDTQYF. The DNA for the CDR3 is TGCGCCAGCAGCTTCCGCCTTAGCCTCGGCACAGATACGCAGTATTTT.

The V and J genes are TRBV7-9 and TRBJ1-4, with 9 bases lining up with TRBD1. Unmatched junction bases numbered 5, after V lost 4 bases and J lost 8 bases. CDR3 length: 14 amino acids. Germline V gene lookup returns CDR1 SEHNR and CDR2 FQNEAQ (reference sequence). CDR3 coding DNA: TGTGCCAGCAGCTCCGGGACAGGGAGCGAAAAACTGTTTTTT. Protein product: CASSSGTGSEKLFF. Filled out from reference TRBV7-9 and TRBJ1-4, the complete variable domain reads DTGVSQNPRHKITKRGQNVTFRCDPISEHNRLYWYRQTLGQGPEFLTYFQNEAQLEKSRLLSDRFSAERPKGSFSTLEIQRTEQGDSAMYLCASSSGTGSEKLFFGSGTQLSVL.

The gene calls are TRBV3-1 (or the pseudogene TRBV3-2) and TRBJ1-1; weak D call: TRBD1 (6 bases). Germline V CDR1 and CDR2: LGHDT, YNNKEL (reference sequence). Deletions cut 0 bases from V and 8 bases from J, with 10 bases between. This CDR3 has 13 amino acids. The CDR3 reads CASSQDLGTEAFF. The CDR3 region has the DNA TGTGCCAGCAGCCAAGATTTAGGGACAGAAGCTTTCTTT.

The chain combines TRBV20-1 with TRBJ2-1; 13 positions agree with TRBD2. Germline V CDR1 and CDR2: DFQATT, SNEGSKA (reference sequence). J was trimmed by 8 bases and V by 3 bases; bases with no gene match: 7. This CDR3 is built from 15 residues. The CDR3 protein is CSASFRLAGGYEQFF. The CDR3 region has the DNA TGCAGTGCTAGTTTCAGACTAGCGGGAGGCTATGAGCAGTTCTTC.

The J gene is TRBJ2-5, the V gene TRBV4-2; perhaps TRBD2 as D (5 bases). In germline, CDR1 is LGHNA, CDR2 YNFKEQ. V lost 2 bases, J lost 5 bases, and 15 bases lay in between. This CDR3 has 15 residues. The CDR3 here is CASSQRDRGAETQYF. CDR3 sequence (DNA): TGTGCCAGCAGCCAACGGGATCGAGGTGCCGAGACCCAGTACTTC.